The 15 T cell receptor beta chains listed next were all sequenced from one sample in a study of T cells in localized non-small cell lung cancer. Assay: immunoSEQ multiplex PCR; the TCRdb copy retains only in-frame clones and omits some. This table has tens of thousands of clones, about 85% appearing once. Sequenced material: PBMCs, taken before any cancer treatment. The source is a man aged 40 to 70 with stage II squamous cell lung carcinoma.

The rearrangement links TRBV11-2 to TRBJ2-5; TRBD2 matches 8 bases. The CDR3 is 15 residues long. Germline lookup yields CDR1 SGHAT and CDR2 FQNNGV. V was clipped by 5 bases and J by 3 bases; unmatched bases: 8. The DNA for the CDR3 is TGTGCCAGCAGCACCCGGTTTAGCGGGGAAGAGACCCAGTACTTC. It is translated as CASSTRFSGEETQYF. The full variable domain, completed using reference TRBV11-2 and TRBJ2-5, is EAGVAQSPRYKIIEKRQSVAFWCNPISGHATLYWYQQILGQGPKLLIQFQNNGVVDDSQLPKDRFSAERLKGVDSTLKIQPAKLEDSAVYLCASSTRFSGEETQYFGPGTRLLVL.

The genes are TRBV27 and TRBJ1-5; D might be TRBD1 (5 bases). Trimming took 2 bases from V and 2 from J, leaving 7 bases between them. The germline V gene has CDR1 MNHEY and CDR2 SMNVEV (reference sequence). This CDR3 is built from 14 residues. The CDR3 DNA reads as TGTGCCAGCAGTTTAGCAGGGCGCAATCAGCCCCAGCATTTT. Encoded protein: CASSLAGRNQPQHF.

This chain connects TRBV5-6 to TRBJ1-1; D gene uncertain. The CDR3 contains 14 residues. Per germline, CDR1 SGHDT and CDR2 YYEEEE. Trimming removed 0 bases at V and 2 bases at J, with 8 bases between. The CDR3 DNA is TGTGCCAGCAGCTTGGCCCAAGTCAACACTGAAGCTTTCTTT. This gives the protein CASSLAQVNTEAFF. The variable domain in full, completed from reference TRBV5-6 and TRBJ1-1, reads DAGVTQSPTHLIKTRGQQVTLRCSPKSGHDTVSWYQQALGQGPQFIFQYYEEEERQRGNFPDRFSGHQFPNYSSELNVNALLLGDSALYLCASSLAQVNTEAFFGQGTRLTVV.

The chain uses TRBV4-2 and TRBJ1-2, with 11 nucleotides matching TRBD1. There are 16 residues in the CDR3. From germline, CDR1 is LGHNA and CDR2 YNFKEQ. V lost 2 bases to trimming and J lost 4 bases; unmatched junction nucleotides: 6. CDR3 nucleotide sequence: TGTGCCAGCAGCCAAACCGGGACAGGGGGAACCTATGGCTACACCTTC. Its protein is CASSQTGTGGTYGYTF.

The chain carries TRBV5-8 and TRBJ1-2, with TRBD1 as a possible D gene (6 bases). The V gene's germline CDR1 is SGHTS and CDR2 YDEGEE. The length of the CDR3 is 14 residues. Trimming took 0 bases from V and 4 from J, leaving 10 bases between them. The CDR3 is CASSLGTVGYGYTF. CDR3 coding DNA: TGTGCCAGCAGCTTGGGGACAGTAGGCTATGGCTACACCTTC. The full variable domain, completed using reference TRBV5-8 and TRBJ1-2, is EAGVTQSPTHLIKTRGQQATLRCSPISGHTSVYWYQQALGLGLQFLLWYDEGEERNRGNFPPRFSGRQFPNYSSELNVNALELEDSALYLCASSLGTVGYGYTFGSGTRLTVV.

The V and J genes are TRBV7-9 and TRBJ2-7; no clear D gene. CDR1 SEHNR and CDR2 FQNEAQ come from the germline V gene (reference sequence). Trimming stripped 4 bases from V and 3 bases from J, with 10 bases between. The CDR3 loop spans 13 amino acids. The CDR3 sequence is CASSSEADYEQYF. Here the CDR3 DNA reads TGTGCCAGCAGCTCGGAAGCCGACTACGAGCAGTACTTC.

The V gene is TRBV5-1, the J gene TRBJ2-5; possibly TRBD2 for D (6 bases). V was clipped by 7 bases and J by 9 bases, with 19 bases between them. Looked up from germline, CDR1 is SGHRS and CDR2 is YFSETQ. This CDR3 is 13 amino acids long. CDR3 amino acids: CASGVAVGRAQYF. The CDR3 coding sequence is TGCGCCAGCGGGGTAGCGGTTGGGAGAGCCCAGTACTTC.

This chain connects TRBV7-9 to TRBJ1-2; D possibly corresponds to TRBD1 (5 bases). The ends were cut back, 3 bases at V and 1 base at J, with 12 bases in the middle. Germline V gene sequence: CDR1 SEHNR, CDR2 FQNEAQ (reference sequence). CDR3 length: 15 amino acids. The CDR3 region has the DNA TGTGCCAGCAGCTTGAAGTCTGGGGGTAACTATGGCTACACCTTC. Translation: CASSLKSGGNYGYTF.

This chain links TRBV5-1 with TRBJ2-7; possibly TRBD2 for D (6 bases). V was pared by 5 bases and J by 3 bases, with 15 bases between. Per the germline V gene, CDR1 is SGHRS and CDR2 is YFSETQ. The CDR3 sequence is 14 residues long. CDR3 residues: CASSKGEAGYEQYF. CDR3 nucleotides: TGCGCCAGCAGTAAAGGGGAGGCAGGCTACGAGCAGTACTTC.

V is TRBV19 and J is TRBJ2-3; the D call may be TRBD1 or TRBD2 (6 bases each). There are 17 residues in the CDR3. V lost 0 bases, J lost 3 bases, and 16 bases lay in between. Germline assignment: CDR1 LNHDA and CDR2 SQIVND (reference sequence). In nucleotides, the CDR3 is TGTGCCAGTAGTATAGAGTACGGGGGCGTGGGGACAGATACGCAGTATTTT. Encoded protein: CASSIEYGGVGTDTQYF.

V gene TRBV10-1 combines with J gene TRBJ2-1; 7 nucleotides match TRBD2. After removal of 4 bases from V and 7 bases from J, the junction contained 7 bases not matched to a gene. Germline V gene lookup returns CDR1 WNHNN and CDR2 SYGVQD (reference sequence). The CDR3 runs 14 residues. The chain's CDR3 is CASSGAGRVNEQFF. In DNA form, the CDR3 reads TGCGCCAGCAGTGGGGCGGGGAGGGTTAATGAGCAGTTCTTC.

The chain links TRBV7-2 to TRBJ2-2; D is unclear. The V end lost 1 base, the J end lost 1 base, and 10 bases lay between the germline ends. This CDR3 contains 16 residues. Germline V CDR1 and CDR2: SGHTA, FQGNSA. The CDR3 region is CASSLVDSRNTGELFF. In DNA form, the CDR3 reads TGTGCCAGCAGCTTAGTAGACTCGCGGAACACCGGGGAGCTGTTTTTT.

The chain couples TRBV28 to TRBJ1-1; 7 bases are shared with TRBD1. Germline trimming cut 2 bases from V and 0 bases from J; bases unmatched to any gene: 12. Germline values: CDR1 MDHEN, CDR2 SYDVKM. The CDR3 length is 18 residues. CDR3 sequence reads: CASSLQAGQAFMNTEAFF. DNA for the CDR3: TGTGCCAGCAGTTTACAAGCTGGACAGGCCTTCATGAACACTGAAGCTTTCTTT.

The rearrangement links TRBV14 to TRBJ2-2, with a possible D match to TRBD1 (6 bases). The V gene lost 4 bases and the J gene lost 2 bases, with 14 bases spanning the gap. This CDR3 has 16 residues. CDR1 is SGHDN and CDR2 is FVKESK in the germline V gene. The chain's CDR3 is CASSPPDRANTGELFF. DNA of the CDR3: TGTGCCAGCAGCCCCCCGGACAGAGCCAACACCGGGGAGCTGTTTTTT.

This rearrangement joins TRBV5-4 to TRBJ1-3, with a weak D call TRBD1 (5 bases). Germline V lookup: CDR1 SGHNT, CDR2 YYREEE (reference sequence). V was trimmed by 3 bases and J by 0 bases, leaving 13 bases between them. The CDR3 length is 16 residues. CDR3: CASSYTGLISGNTIYF. CDR3 in DNA: TGTGCCAGCAGCTACACGGGACTGATCTCTGGAAACACCATATATTTT.